This section outlines one T cell receptor (beta chain) sequence together with its context. What it binds is unknown. Construction of TCR beta libraries was accomplished by means of UMI-labeled 5' RACE. TCRdb reprocessed the 5' RACE reads, keeping one entry per CDR3 protein, no DNA. Recorded for this sample: approximately 6,700 distinct CDR3 sequences. From buffy coats of healthy donors, the PBMC were obtained. Germline CDR1 reads GTSNPN; CDR2 reads SVGIG (reference sequence). The CDR3 is 16 residues long. The data originate from a study of human CD8 memory T cell subsets. General study findings and limits: It was suggested by Chao1 estimates that stem-like memory T cells were more diverse than precursor exhausted T cells. Precursor exhausted T cells and stem-like memory T cells were similarly highly diverse, while effector memory cells were not. The T cell repertoires of the stem-like memory and precursor exhausted subsets exhibited minimal overlap with one another.

The sample comprised CD8+ T cells from PBMCs. The sequence was collected from a human donor in good health. The rearrangement joins TRBV30 to TRBJ2-3. The CDR3 sequence is CAWSVLRPAVADTQYF.